The clone carrying this TCR beta chain was seen ten or more times. Its antigen is not known. Using its own MiXCR run on the 5' RACE reads, TCRdb lists one record per CDR3 protein. The sample carries some 840,000 distinct CDR3 sequences, about an eighth recorded once. There are 15 residues in the CDR3. The V end lost 0 bases, the J end lost 4 bases, and 12 bases lay between the germline ends. In germline, CDR1 is LGHNA, CDR2 YNFKEQ. This entry comes from a study of CD8 T cells in ankylosing spondylitis. General study points: Reportedly, significant enrichment of disease-linked clones occurred in matched ankylosing spondylitis synovial fluid. Past studies reported some motif variants in reactive arthritis synovial fluid and blood. Ankylosing spondylitis blood appeared to carry a characteristic TCR beta motif of roughly 8 highly homologous variants.

Sequenced sample: blood, either unsorted or a sorted T cell fraction (not recorded which). This chain uses TRBV4-2 with TRBJ2-5; D perhaps matches TRBD2 (6 bases). This sequence originates from a male donor with ankylosing spondylitis. The CDR3 is CASSQDPGRGETQYF. The CDR3, as DNA: TGTGCCAGCAGCCAAGATCCCGGGAGAGGAGAGACCCAGTACTTC.